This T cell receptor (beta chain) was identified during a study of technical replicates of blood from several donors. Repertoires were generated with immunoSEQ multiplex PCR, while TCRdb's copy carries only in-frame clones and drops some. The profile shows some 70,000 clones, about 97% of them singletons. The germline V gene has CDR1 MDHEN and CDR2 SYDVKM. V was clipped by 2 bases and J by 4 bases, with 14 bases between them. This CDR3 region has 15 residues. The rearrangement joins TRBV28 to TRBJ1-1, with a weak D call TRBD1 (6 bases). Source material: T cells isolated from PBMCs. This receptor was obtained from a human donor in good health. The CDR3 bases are TGTGCCAGCAGTTTACCACAGGGAGTAAGCACTGAAGCTTTCTTT. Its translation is CASSLPQGVSTEAFF.